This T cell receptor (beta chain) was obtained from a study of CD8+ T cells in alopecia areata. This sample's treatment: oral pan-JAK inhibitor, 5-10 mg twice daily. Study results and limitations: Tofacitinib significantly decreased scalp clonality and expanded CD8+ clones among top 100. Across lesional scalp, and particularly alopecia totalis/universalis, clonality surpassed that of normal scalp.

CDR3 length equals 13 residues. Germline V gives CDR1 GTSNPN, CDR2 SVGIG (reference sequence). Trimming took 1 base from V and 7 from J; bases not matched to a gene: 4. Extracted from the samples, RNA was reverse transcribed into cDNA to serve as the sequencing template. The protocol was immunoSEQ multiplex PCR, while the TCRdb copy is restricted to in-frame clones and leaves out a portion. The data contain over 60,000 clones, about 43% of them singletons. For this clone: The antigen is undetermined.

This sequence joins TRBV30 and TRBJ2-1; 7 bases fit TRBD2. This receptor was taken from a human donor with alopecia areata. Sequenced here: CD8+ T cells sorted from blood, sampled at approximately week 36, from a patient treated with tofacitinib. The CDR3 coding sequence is TGTGCCTGGAGTGACACTAGCGTAAATGAGCAGTTCTTC. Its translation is CAWSDTSVNEQFF.